The present TCR beta chain was sequenced within a study of PD-1 blockade in classical Hodgkin lymphoma. The data were produced by immunoSEQ multiplex PCR, yet TCRdb's version contains in-frame clones alone and is incomplete. The sample includes around 30,000 clones, around 67% of them seen just once. In regard to this clone: Its cognate antigen is unknown.

Whole-study results and caveats: Whoever responded completely had baseline diversity much like that seen in newly diagnosed patients.

Each patient experienced a relapse that followed autologous stem cell transplantation, and brentuximab vedotin exposure varied. V shed 1 base and J 6 bases; nucleotides not matched to a gene: 6. CDR1 and CDR2 from the germline V gene are SGHTA and FQGNSA. CDR3 length: 16 residues. The genes are TRBV7-2 and TRBJ2-2, with 9 bases identical to TRBD2. This material consisted of peripheral blood mononuclear cells (PBMCs), taken before the second cycle of nivolumab. The clonotype comes from a human donor with classical Hodgkin lymphoma. The CDR3, as DNA: TGTGCCAGCAGCTTAGAGGGCGGGGGGGCCGCCGGGGAGCTGTTTTTT. This encodes CASSLEGGGAAGELFF.